A selection of T cell receptor beta chains follows, all from one sample in a study of radiation and T cells in renal cell carcinoma. The table came from immunoSEQ multiplex PCR; TCRdb's copy has only in-frame clones and leaves some out. Of some 50,000 clones detected, 65% to 90% appear once; the ten largest clones hold 25% to 35%. The sequencing here drew on blood, taken from a patient whose treatment included radiotherapy and nephrectomy. The receptors originated from a woman in her seventies with renal cell carcinoma. Each CDR3 is given without its conserved first and last residue. Fields, in order: V gene, J gene, CDR3 protein.

>TRBV6-5|TRBJ2-7
ASSYSILAGGYEQY
>TRBV6-1|TRBJ1-2
AIPGQGEANYGYT
>TRBV5-1|TRBJ2-7
ASSPTVRDEQY
>TRBV29-1|TRBJ1-1
SVAATGGFSF
>TRBV14|TRBJ2-7
ASSRGLAGAWEQY
>TRBV7-6|TRBJ2-3
ASSSQGAVGTDTQY
>TRBV5-6|TRBJ1-1
ASSWGENTEAF
>TRBV18|TRBJ2-7
ASSPGTDYEQY
>TRBV18|TRBJ1-4
ASSRPGQRNEKLF
>TRBV5-4|TRBJ1-1
ASSEGGGENTEAF
>TRBV7-3|TRBJ2-1
ASSTTSTFFNEQF
>TRBV19|TRBJ1-2
ASSSLDRGIHYGYT
>TRBV19|TRBJ2-1
ATNPMGGNEQF
>TRBV2|TRBJ1-6
ASSGRGLLPNSPLH
>TRBV30|TRBJ1-2
AWSRPGDGYGYT
>TRBV9|TRBJ1-5
ASSGGISAQPQH
>TRBV10-3|TRBJ2-5
AIRNPTSGALQETQY
>TRBV10-3|TRBJ2-1
AISVGGAINVREQF
>TRBV6-1|TRBJ2-5
ASSVLTGGQETQY
>TRBV18|TRBJ2-1
ASSPPVGGGSYNEQF
>TRBV7-6|TRBJ2-5
ASSLGPSGETQY
>TRBV9|TRBJ2-3
ASSVSSGGDTQY
>TRBV18|TRBJ1-5
ASSPGDRGIQPQH
>TRBV23-1|TRBJ1-1
ATWGLVGMNTEAF
>TRBV6-5|TRBJ1-5
ASSTPLQGGTQH
>TRBV12-5|TRBJ2-2
ASGLQGLGELF
>TRBV11-2|TRBJ2-3
ASSLDQITQY
>TRBV7-9|TRBJ2-7
ASSYGSYEQY
>TRBV19|TRBJ1-2
ASSNRADGYT
>TRBV7-8|TRBJ2-5
ASSPSTGGGKETQY
>TRBV6-5|TRBJ2-7
ASSYYGTGGPYEQY
>TRBV5-6|TRBJ2-1
ASSFLSPTDNEQF
>TRBV6-6|TRBJ1-2
ASVEWGDRGGYT
>TRBV4-1|TRBJ2-5
ASSPALSRGGRETQY
>TRBV4-2|TRBJ1-5
ASSQDRGNQPQH
>TRBV4-1|TRBJ2-1
ASSVDWGSYNEQF
>TRBV4-3|TRBJ2-7
ASSQEKGSGYEQY
>TRBV27|TRBJ2-1
ASRRLAANNEQF
>TRBV4-3|TRBJ2-1
ASSQDGAGAYNEQF
>TRBV29-1|TRBJ2-7
SVASGLSYEQY
>TRBV25-1|TRBJ2-3
ASSDIWDGTDTQY
>TRBV2|TRBJ2-3
ASRSSESTDTQY
>TRBV9|TRBJ2-1
ASSPLISSYNEQF
>TRBV7-9|TRBJ2-3
ASRAPSGASTDTQY
>TRBV28|TRBJ1-2
ASSPDITNYGYT
>TRBV27|TRBJ2-7
ASSLYPGQGTDEQY
>TRBV11-2|TRBJ2-7
ASSLGLLGSYEQY
>TRBV11-2|TRBJ2-1
ASSLGGFEQF
>TRBV9|TRBJ1-5
ASSPGQGPPQPQH
>TRBV7-6|TRBJ2-3
ASSPSLGTSGVPPPDTQY
>TRBV4-3|TRBJ2-2
ASSQDPAAWVRELF
>TRBV2|TRBJ2-2
ASLGGNTGELF
>TRBV6-5|TRBJ2-2
ASSYGSRRAGELF
>TRBV2|TRBJ2-7
ASRPGTSGSKQY
>TRBV19|TRBJ1-5
ASRTTGSSNQPQH